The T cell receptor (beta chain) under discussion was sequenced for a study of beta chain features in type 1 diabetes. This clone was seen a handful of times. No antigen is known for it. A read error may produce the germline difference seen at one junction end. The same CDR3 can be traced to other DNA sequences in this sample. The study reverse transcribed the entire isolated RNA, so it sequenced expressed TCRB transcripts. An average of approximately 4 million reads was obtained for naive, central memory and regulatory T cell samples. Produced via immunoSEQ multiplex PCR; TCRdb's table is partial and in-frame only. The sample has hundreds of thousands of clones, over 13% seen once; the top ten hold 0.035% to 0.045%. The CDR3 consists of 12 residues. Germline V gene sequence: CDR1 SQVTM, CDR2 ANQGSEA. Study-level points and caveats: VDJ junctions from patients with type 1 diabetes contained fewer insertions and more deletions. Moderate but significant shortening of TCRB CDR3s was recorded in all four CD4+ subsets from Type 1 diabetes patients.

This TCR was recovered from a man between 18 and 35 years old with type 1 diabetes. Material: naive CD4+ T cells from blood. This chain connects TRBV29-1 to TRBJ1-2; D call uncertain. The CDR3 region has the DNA TGCAGCGTTAAAGACGGAACCTATGGCTACACCTTC. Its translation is CSVKDGTYGYTF.